These 2 T cell receptor beta chains were all obtained from the same sample, sequenced in a study of technical replicates of blood from a handful of donors. Clones were read by immunoSEQ multiplex PCR, and TCRdb kept only the in-frame ones, dropping some. The sample lists tens of thousands of clones; around 97% were seen once. The sequenced sample was T cells isolated from PBMCs. These receptors came from a human donor in good health.

The J gene is TRBJ1-5, the V gene TRBV6-5; 7 bases line up with TRBD1. There are 14 residues in the CDR3. V gave up 5 bases and J gave up 2 bases; unmatched junction bases: 3. Germline CDR1 and CDR2: MNHEY and SVGAGI. The CDR3 loop reads CASSPGTGNQPQHF. The CDR3 DNA is TGTGCCAGCAGTCCTGGGACAGGCAATCAGCCCCAGCATTTT.

V is TRBV5-8 and J is TRBJ2-5; TRBD2 agrees at 14 bases. The CDR3 is 17 residues long. V trimming: 3 bases; J trimming: 0 bases; junction bases outside the gene matches: 4. Germline assignment: CDR1 SGHTS and CDR2 YDEGEE. CDR3: CASSSGLAGVHQETQYF. The CDR3 DNA follows: TGTGCCAGCAGCTCGGGACTAGCGGGGGTTCACCAAGAGACCCAGTACTTC.